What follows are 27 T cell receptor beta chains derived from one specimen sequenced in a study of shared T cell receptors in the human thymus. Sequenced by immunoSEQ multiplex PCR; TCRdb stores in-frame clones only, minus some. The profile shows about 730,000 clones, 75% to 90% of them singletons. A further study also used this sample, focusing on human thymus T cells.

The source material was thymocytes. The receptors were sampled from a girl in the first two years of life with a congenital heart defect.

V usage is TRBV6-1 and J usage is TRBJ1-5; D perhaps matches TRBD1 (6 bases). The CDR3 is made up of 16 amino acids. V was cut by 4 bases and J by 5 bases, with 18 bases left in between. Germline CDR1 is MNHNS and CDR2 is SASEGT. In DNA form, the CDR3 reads TGTGCCAGCAGTGGCGATCCCCGGGACACCGATCAGCCCCAGCATTTT. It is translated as CASSGDPRDTDQPQHF.

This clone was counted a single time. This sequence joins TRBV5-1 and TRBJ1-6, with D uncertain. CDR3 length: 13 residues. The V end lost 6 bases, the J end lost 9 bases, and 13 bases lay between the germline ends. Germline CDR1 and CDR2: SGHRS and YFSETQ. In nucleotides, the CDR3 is TGCGCCAGCATGGGGAGGGAGGGTTCACCCCTCCACTTT. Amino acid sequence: CASMGREGSPLHF. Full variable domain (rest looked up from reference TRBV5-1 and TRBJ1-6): KAGVTQTPRYLIKTRGQQVTLSCSPISGHRSVSWYQQTPGQGLQFLFEYFSETQRNKGNFPGRFSGRQFSNSRSEMNVSTLELGDSALYLCASMGREGSPLHFGNGTRLTVT.

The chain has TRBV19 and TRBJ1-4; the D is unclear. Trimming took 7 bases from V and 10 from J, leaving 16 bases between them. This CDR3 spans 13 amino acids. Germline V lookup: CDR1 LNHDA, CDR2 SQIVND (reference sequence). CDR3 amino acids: CASTLRHIGKLFF. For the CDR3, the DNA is TGTGCCAGTACCCTACGACATATCGGAAAACTGTTTTTT. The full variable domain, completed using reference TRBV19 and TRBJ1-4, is DGGITQSPKYLFRKEGQNVTLSCEQNLNHDAMYWYRQDPGQGLRLIYYSQIVNDFQKGDIAEGYSVSREKKESFPLTVTSAQKNPTAFYLCASTLRHIGKLFFGSGTQLSVL.

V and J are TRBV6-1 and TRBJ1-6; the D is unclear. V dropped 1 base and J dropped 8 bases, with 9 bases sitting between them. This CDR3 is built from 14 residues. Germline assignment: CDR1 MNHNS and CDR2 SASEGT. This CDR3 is CASSEVGRDSPLHF. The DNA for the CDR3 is TGTGCCAGCAGTGAAGTAGGGAGGGATTCACCCCTCCACTTT.

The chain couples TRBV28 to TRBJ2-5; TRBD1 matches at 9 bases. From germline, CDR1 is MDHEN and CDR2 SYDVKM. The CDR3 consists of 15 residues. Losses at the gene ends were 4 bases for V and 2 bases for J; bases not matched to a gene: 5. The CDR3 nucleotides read TGTGCCAGCAGTTCCATCGGACAGGGGCAAGAGACCCAGTACTTC. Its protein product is CASSSIGQGQETQYF.

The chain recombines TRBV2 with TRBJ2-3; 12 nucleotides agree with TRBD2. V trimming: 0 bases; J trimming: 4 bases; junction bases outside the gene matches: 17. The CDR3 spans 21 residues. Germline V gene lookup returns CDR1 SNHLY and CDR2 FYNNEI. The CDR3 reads CASSEALRLAGGSGVADTQYF. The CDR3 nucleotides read TGTGCCAGCAGTGAAGCGCTTCGGCTAGCGGGGGGGTCTGGGGTTGCAGATACGCAGTATTTT. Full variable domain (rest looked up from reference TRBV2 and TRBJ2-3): EPEVTQTPSHQVTQMGQEVILRCVPISNHLYFYWYRQILGQKVEFLVSFYNNEISEKSEIFDDQFSVERPDGSNFTLKIRSTKLEDSAMYFCASSEALRLAGGSGVADTQYFGPGTRLTVL.

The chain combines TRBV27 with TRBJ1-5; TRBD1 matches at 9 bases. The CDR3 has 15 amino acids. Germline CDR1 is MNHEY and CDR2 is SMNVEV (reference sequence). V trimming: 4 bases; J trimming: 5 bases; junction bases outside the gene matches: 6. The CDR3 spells CASSYTGGYHQPQHF. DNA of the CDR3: TGTGCCAGCAGTTATACAGGGGGCTATCATCAGCCCCAGCATTTT.

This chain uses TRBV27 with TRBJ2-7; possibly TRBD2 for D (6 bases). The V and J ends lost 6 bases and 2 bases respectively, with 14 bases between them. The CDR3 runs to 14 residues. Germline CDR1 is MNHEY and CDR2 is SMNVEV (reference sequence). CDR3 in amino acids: CASRPGLQAYEQYF. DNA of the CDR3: TGTGCCAGCAGACCGGGACTTCAAGCCTACGAGCAGTACTTC.

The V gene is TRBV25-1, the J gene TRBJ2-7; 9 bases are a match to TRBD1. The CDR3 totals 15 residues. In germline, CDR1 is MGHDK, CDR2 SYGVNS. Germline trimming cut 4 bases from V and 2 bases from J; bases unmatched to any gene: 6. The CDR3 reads CASSAGRQGAYEQYF. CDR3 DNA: TGTGCCAGCAGTGCCGGGAGACAGGGGGCCTACGAGCAGTACTTC.

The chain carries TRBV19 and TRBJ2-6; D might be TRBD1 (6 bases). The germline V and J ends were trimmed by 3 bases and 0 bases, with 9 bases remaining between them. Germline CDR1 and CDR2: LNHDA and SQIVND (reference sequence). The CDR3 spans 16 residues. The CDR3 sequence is CASSMDSSSGANVLTF. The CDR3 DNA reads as TGTGCCAGTAGTATGGACAGCAGCTCTGGGGCCAACGTCCTGACTTTC. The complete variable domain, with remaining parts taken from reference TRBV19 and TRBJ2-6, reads DGGITQSPKYLFRKEGQNVTLSCEQNLNHDAMYWYRQDPGQGLRLIYYSQIVNDFQKGDIAEGYSVSREKKESFPLTVTSAQKNPTAFYLCASSMDSSSGANVLTFGAGSRLTVL.

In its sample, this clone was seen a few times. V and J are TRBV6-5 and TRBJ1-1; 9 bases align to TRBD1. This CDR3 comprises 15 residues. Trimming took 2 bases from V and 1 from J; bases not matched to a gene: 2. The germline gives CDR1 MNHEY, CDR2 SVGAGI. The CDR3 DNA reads TGTGCCAGCAGTTACGCGGGACAGGGGAACACTGAAGCTTTCTTT. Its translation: CASSYAGQGNTEAFF.

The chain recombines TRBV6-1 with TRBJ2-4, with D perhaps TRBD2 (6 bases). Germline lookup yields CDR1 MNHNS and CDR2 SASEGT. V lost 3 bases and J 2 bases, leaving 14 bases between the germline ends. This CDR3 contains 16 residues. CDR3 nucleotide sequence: TGTGCCAGCAGTGATTGGGGAGGCGGGACCAAAAACATTCAGTACTTC. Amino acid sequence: CASSDWGGGTKNIQYF.

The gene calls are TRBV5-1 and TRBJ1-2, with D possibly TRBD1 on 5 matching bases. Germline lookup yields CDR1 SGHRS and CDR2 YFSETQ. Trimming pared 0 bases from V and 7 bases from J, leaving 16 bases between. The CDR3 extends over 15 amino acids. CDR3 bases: TGCGCCAGCAGCTTGGGGGGGGTTCCATTTTCTGGCTACACCTTC. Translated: CASSLGGVPFSGYTF.

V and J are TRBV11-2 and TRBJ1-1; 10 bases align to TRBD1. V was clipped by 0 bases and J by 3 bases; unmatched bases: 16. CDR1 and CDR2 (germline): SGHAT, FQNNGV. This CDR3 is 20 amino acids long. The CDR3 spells CASSLETPGQGRGVDTEAFF. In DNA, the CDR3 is TGTGCCAGCAGCTTAGAAACTCCGGGACAGGGGCGAGGAGTTGACACTGAAGCTTTCTTT.

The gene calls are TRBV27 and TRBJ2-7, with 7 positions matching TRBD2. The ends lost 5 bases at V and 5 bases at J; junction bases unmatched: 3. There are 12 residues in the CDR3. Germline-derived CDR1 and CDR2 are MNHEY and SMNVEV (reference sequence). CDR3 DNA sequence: TGTGCCAGCAGTCGGGGGGATGACGAGCAGTACTTC. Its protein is CASSRGDDEQYF.

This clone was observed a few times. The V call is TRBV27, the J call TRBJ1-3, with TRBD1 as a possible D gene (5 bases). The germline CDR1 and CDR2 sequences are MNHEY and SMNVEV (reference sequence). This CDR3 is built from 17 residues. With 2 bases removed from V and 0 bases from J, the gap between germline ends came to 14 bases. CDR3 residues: CASSLTGQGSSGNTIYF. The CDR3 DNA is TGTGCCAGCAGTTTAACGGGCCAGGGAAGCTCTGGAAACACCATATATTTT.

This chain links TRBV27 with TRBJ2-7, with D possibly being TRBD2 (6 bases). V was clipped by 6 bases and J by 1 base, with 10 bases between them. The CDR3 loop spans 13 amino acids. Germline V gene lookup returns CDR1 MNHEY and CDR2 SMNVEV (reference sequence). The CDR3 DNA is TGTGCCAGCAGAACCGCGGGGTCCTACGAGCAGTACTTC. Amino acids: CASRTAGSYEQYF.

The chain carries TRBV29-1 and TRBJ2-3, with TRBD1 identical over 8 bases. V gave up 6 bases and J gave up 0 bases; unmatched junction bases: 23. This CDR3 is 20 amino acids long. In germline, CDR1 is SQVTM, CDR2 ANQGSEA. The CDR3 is CSVRGWNRGFPIPSTDTQYF. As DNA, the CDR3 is TGCAGCGTGAGGGGGTGGAACAGGGGGTTCCCCATTCCTAGCACAGATACGCAGTATTTT.

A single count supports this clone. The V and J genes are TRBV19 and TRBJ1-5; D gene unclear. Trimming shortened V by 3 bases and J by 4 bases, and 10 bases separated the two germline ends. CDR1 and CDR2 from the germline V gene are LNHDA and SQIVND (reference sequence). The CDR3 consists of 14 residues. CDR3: CASSISRPNQPQHF. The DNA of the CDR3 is TGTGCCAGTAGTATCTCCAGGCCGAATCAGCCCCAGCATTTT. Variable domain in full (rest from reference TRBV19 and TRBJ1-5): DGGITQSPKYLFRKEGQNVTLSCEQNLNHDAMYWYRQDPGQGLRLIYYSQIVNDFQKGDIAEGYSVSREKKESFPLTVTSAQKNPTAFYLCASSISRPNQPQHFGDGTRLSIL.

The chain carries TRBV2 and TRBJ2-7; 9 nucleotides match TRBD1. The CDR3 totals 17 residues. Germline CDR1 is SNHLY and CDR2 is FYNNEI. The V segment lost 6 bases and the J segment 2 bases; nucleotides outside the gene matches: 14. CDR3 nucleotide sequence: TGTGCCAGCAGCCTAATGTCGGGGACAGGGCTTCCCTACGAGCAGTACTTC. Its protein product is CASSLMSGTGLPYEQYF.

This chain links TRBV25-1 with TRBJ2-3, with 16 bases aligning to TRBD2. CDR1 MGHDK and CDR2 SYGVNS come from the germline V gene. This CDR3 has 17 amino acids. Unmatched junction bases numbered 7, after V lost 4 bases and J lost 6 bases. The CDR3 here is CASSAGTSGGGRDTQYF. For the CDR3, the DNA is TGTGCCAGCAGTGCAGGGACTAGCGGGGGGGGGAGGGATACGCAGTATTTT.

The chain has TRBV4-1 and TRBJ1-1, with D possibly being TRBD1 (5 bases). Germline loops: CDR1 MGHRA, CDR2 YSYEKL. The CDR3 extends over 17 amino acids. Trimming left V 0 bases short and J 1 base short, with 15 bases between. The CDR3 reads CASSQDKGEGPNTEAFF. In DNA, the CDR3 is TGCGCCAGCAGCCAAGATAAAGGGGAGGGGCCGAACACTGAAGCTTTCTTT.

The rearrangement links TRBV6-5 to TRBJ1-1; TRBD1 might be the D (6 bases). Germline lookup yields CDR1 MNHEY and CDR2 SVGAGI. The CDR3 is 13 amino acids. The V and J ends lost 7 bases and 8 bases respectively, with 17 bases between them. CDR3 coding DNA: TGTGCCAGCAAGAGGGGGATAGAGCCCGAAGCTTTCTTT. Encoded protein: CASKRGIEPEAFF.

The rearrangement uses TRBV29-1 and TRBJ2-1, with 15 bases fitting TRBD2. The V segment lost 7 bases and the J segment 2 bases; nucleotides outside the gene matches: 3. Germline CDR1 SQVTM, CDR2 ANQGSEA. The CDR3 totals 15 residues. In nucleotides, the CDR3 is TGCAGCGCGAGGACTAGCGGGGGGGCCTACAATGAGCAGTTCTTC. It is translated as CSARTSGGAYNEQFF.

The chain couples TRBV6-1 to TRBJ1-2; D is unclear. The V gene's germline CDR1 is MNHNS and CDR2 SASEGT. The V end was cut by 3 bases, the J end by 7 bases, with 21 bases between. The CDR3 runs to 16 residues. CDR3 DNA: TGTGCCAGCAGTGAGACACTAGCCCCGAAGCTATGTGGCTACACCTTC. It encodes CASSETLAPKLCGYTF.

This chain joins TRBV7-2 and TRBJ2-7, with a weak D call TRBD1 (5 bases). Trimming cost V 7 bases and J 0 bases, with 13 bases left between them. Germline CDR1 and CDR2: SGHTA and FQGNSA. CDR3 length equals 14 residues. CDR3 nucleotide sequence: TGTGCCAGCACCGGCGCGACAGACTCCTACGAGCAGTACTTC. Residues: CASTGATDSYEQYF. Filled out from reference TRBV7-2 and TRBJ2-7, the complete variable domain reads GAGVSQSPSNKVTEKGKDVELRCDPISGHTALYWYRQSLGQGLEFLIYFQGNSAPDKSGLPSDRFSAERTGGSVSTLTIQRTQQEDSAVYLCASTGATDSYEQYFGPGTRLTVT.

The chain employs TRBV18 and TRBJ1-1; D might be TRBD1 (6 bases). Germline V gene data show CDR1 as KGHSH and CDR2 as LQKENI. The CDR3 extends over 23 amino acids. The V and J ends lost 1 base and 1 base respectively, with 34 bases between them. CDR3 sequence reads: CASSPRLKLSGRTGLLWNTEAFF. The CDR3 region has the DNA TGTGCCAGCTCACCACGCCTCAAACTTTCGGGAAGAACAGGGTTATTATGGAACACTGAAGCTTTCTTT.